This T cell receptor beta chain is drawn from a study of T cells in Graves' hyperthyroidism and ophthalmopathy. Study context: The initial diagnosis was the point when peripheral blood was collected, ahead of any treatment.

The CDR3 consists of 15 residues. Germline-derived CDR1 and CDR2 are SEHNR and FQNEAQ (reference sequence). Study observations and caveats: Among clonotypes expanded in thyroid above 0.001, most were also found in blood.

About this clonotype itself: What it binds is unknown. The junction does not match germline at one end; this may be a read error.

RNA transcripts were the template for amplifying TCR beta CDR3 regions. Initially, a first-round RT-PCR of the TCR CDR3 employed the HTBI primer set. Each CDR3 protein gets one entry after TCRdb re-called the multiplex PCR reads with MiXCR. This table holds hundreds of thousands of distinct CDR3 sequences, approximately 40% found once. Input material: blood. The receptor's source is a woman in her forties with Graves' hyperthyroidism. The rearrangement links TRBV7-9 to TRBJ1-3; TRBD1 is a possible D gene (5 bases). The CDR3 sequence: CASRLAQGLGNTIYF. CDR3 coding DNA: TGTGCCAGCAGATTAGCGCAGGGCCTCGGAAACACCATATATTTT. Full variable domain (outside the CDR3, taken from reference TRBV7-9 and TRBJ1-3): DTGVSQNPRHKITKRGQNVTFRCDPISEHNRLYWYRQTLGQGPEFLTYFQNEAQLEKSRLLSDRFSAERPKGSFSTLEIQRTEQGDSAMYLCASRLAQGLGNTIYFGEGSWLTVV.